This T cell receptor (beta chain) was retrieved from a study of CD8 T cells in ankylosing spondylitis (dated by TCRdb to about 2017). Regarding the study in general: T cell receptor beta repertoires were profiled in healthy donors and ankylosing spondylitis patients so that disease-linked TCR variants could be found. The full study cohort comprised 20 to 30 ankylosing spondylitis patients and 110 or so healthy donors. Peripheral blood was sampled, and synovial fluid was also collected from ankylosing spondylitis patients. General study outcomes and caveats: Significant enrichment of the disease-linked clones was reported in matched synovial fluid samples from ankylosing spondylitis patients. The disease-linked clones had a CD8+ phenotype and were found at relatively low frequencies in peripheral blood. Some TCR beta motif variants had previously been reported in synovial fluid and blood of reactive arthritis patients, which suggested common disease-initiation mechanisms. A TCR beta motif of about 8 highly homologous amino acid variants appeared characteristic of blood from ankylosing spondylitis patients.

V loses 7 bases, J loses 1 base, and the germline ends lie 17 bases apart. From the cysteine up to the phenylalanine, the CDR3 has a length of 15 residues. The read is trimmed to its CDR3 DNA, 45 bases read in frame from base 1. The germline V gene gives CDR1 as SGHDT and CDR2 as YYEEEE. Sequencing used an Illumina HiSeq 2500. Quantitative 5'-RACE with molecular barcodes was used to prepare TCR beta libraries. The authors' analysis ran thus. A new computational method, built on a probabilistic model of VDJ rearrangement, was used to identify disease-linked TCR variants. TCRdb reprocessed the public reads (quality trimming at Q25 with fastp, clone calling with MiXCR) and kept in-frame beta chains. Rows merge per CDR3 protein into single entries with the most common DNA and genes. None of the V and J calls come from the authors' own analysis; TCRdb made them. Across this sample there are approximately 300,000 distinct CDR3 sequences, with less than 9.5% seen only once. About 15% of the sample rests with the top ten.

Regarding this clonotype: Its antigen is unknown. No qualities accompany the bases; no much larger clone lies one base away.

Sequenced input: blood, either unsorted or a sorted T cell fraction (not recorded which). The receptor's source is a male donor with ankylosing spondylitis. The sequence is built from TRBV5-6 and TRBJ1-2, and the D gene may be TRBD1, 5 bases matching. The CDR3 sequence is CASANSGVYNYGYTF. The sequenced DNA: TGTGCCAGCGCTAATTCGGGGGTGTATAACTATGGCTACACCTTC.